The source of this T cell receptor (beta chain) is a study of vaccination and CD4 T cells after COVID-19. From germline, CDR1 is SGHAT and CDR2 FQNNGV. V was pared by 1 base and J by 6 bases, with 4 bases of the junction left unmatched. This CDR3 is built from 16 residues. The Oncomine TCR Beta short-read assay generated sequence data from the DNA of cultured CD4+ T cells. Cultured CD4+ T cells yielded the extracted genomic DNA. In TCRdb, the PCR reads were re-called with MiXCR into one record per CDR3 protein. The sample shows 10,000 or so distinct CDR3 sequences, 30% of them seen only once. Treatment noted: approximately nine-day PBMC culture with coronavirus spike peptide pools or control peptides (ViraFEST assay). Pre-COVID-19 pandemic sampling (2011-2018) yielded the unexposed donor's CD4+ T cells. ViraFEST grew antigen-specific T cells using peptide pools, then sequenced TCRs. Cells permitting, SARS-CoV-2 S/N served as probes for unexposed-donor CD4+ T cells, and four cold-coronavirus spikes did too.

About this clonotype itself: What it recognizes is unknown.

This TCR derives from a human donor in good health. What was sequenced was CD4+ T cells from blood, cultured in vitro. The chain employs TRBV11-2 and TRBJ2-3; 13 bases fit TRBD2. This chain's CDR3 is CASSLGTSGGLDTQYF. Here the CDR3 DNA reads TGTGCCAGCAGCTTAGGGACTAGCGGGGGTTTGGATACGCAGTATTTT.